Reported below is one TCR beta chain. This specimen comes from a study of blood T cell repertoires in COVID-19. The V end was cut by 2 bases, the J end by 1 base, with 17 bases between. The CDR3 sequence is 18 residues long. Looked up from germline, CDR1 is KGHDR and CDR2 is SFDVKD. TCRdb keeps only in-frame clones here, not all; method: immunoSEQ multiplex PCR. The repertoire holds around 200,000 clones, with roughly 90% as singletons. The V call is TRBV24-1, the J call TRBJ2-1, with D tentatively TRBD2 (5 bases). Sample: PBMCs or T cells enriched from blood (not recorded which). The sequence came from a woman younger than 30 who had recovered from COVID-19. CDR3 sequence reads: CATSDSAVRDRSYNEQFF. The CDR3 nucleotides are TGTGCCACCAGTGATTCTGCGGTGAGGGATAGGTCCTACAATGAGCAGTTCTTC.